These T cell receptor beta chains were read from a single sample in a study of early T cells in non-severe SARS-CoV-2 infection. TCRdb independently ran MiXCR on the 5' RACE reads; one entry per CDR3 protein. The sample contains roughly 35,000 distinct CDR3 sequences, approximately 7% of which appear only once. Material for sequencing was whole blood. These TCRs come from an adult who was a healthcare worker with PCR-confirmed SARS-CoV-2 infection or an uninfected control (not recorded which). The CDR3 runs from the conserved cysteine through the conserved F or W. A D gene is named only where the DNA matches it firmly. Expanded clones get a size class; other rows say once, few or many, or leave the size out.

D gene: TRBD2; clone size: many; J gene: TRBJ2-7; V gene: TRBV12-3/TRBV12-4; CDR3 DNA: TGTGCCAGCAGGACGAAGCTGGCTAGCGGGTACTACGAGCAGTACTTC; CDR3 protein: CASRTKLASGYYEQYF
D gene: .; clone size: .; J gene: TRBJ2-3; V gene: TRBV28; CDR3 DNA: TGTGCCAGCAGTTTATCAGGTAGCGGTAGCACAGATACGCAGTATTTT; CDR3 protein: CASSLSGSGSTDTQYF
D gene: TRBD1; clone size: many; J gene: TRBJ2-2; V gene: TRBV29-1; CDR3 DNA: TGCAGCGTTCGACCCGGGGCAGGGGGCAACGGGGAGCTGTTTTTT; CDR3 protein: CSVRPGAGGNGELFF
D gene: TRBD2; clone size: many; J gene: TRBJ2-1; V gene: TRBV20-1; CDR3 DNA: TGCAGTGCCTTGACTAGCGGGAGATCGAATGAGCAGTTCTTC; CDR3 protein: CSALTSGRSNEQFF
D gene: .; clone size: many; J gene: TRBJ2-4; V gene: TRBV3-1; CDR3 DNA: TGTGCCAGCAGCCAAGGGGGTTGGAACATTCAGTACTTC; CDR3 protein: CASSQGGWNIQYF
D gene: .; clone size: many; J gene: TRBJ1-6; V gene: TRBV20-1; CDR3 DNA: TGCAGTGCCCCCTTAGAGGAGGGGTGGGGGGAATCACCCCTCCACTTT; CDR3 protein: CSAPLEEGWGESPLHF
D gene: TRBD2; clone size: many; J gene: TRBJ2-1; V gene: TRBV28; CDR3 DNA: TGTGCCAGCAGTTTGCCCTCTCGCGGGAGTGATGAGCAGTTCTTC; CDR3 protein: CASSLPSRGSDEQFF
D gene: .; clone size: .; J gene: TRBJ2-4; V gene: TRBV5-1; CDR3 DNA: TGCGCCAGCAGCTTGGATGCGCGAAACCTAGCCAAAAACATTCAGTACTTC; CDR3 protein: CASSLDARNLAKNIQYF
D gene: .; clone size: many; J gene: TRBJ1-3; V gene: TRBV5-1; CDR3 DNA: TGCGCCAGCAGCTTAGGTCCGGGACCTCCGGACTCTGGAAACACCATATATTTT; CDR3 protein: CASSLGPGPPDSGNTIYF
D gene: TRBD2; clone size: many; J gene: TRBJ2-1; V gene: TRBV20-1; CDR3 DNA: TGCAGTGCTAGAGATCTCCTAGCGGTCGCCTACAATGAGCAGTTCTTC; CDR3 protein: CSARDLLAVAYNEQFF
D gene: TRBD2; clone size: few; J gene: TRBJ2-7; V gene: TRBV28; CDR3 DNA: TGTGCCAGCAGTTCGGACCCTAGACTAGCGGGACCCTACGAGCAGTACTTC; CDR3 protein: CASSSDPRLAGPYEQYF
D gene: TRBD2; clone size: once; J gene: TRBJ2-7; V gene: TRBV4-1; CDR3 DNA: TGCGCCAGCAGCCAAGGACTAGCGGGAGTTGTTTTTTACGAGCAGTACTTC; CDR3 protein: CASSQGLAGVVFYEQYF
D gene: .; clone size: many; J gene: TRBJ1-5; V gene: TRBV4-1; CDR3 DNA: TGCGCCAGCAGCCGTGGGCTCCCCCAGCCCCAGCATTTT; CDR3 protein: CASSRGLPQPQHF
D gene: .; clone size: few; J gene: TRBJ2-7; V gene: TRBV7-2; CDR3 DNA: TGTGCCAGCAGCTTAGTGGTCGCAGGGTCCTACGAGCAGTACTTC; CDR3 protein: CASSLVVAGSYEQYF
D gene: TRBD2; clone size: .; J gene: TRBJ2-7; V gene: TRBV11-1; CDR3 DNA: TGTGCCAGCAGCTTACAACCCCCGGGACTAGCTTACGAGCAGTACTTC; CDR3 protein: CASSLQPPGLAYEQYF
D gene: .; clone size: .; J gene: TRBJ2-7; V gene: TRBV27; CDR3 DNA: TGTGCCAGCAGTCCTCGGAACTCCTACGAGCAGTACTTC; CDR3 protein: CASSPRNSYEQYF
D gene: .; clone size: few; J gene: TRBJ2-3; V gene: TRBV11-2; CDR3 DNA: TGTGCCAGCAGCTTATACGGCTGGCTCCTGGGATACACAGATACGCAGTATTTT; CDR3 protein: CASSLYGWLLGYTDTQYF
D gene: .; clone size: many; J gene: TRBJ2-1; V gene: TRBV7-9; CDR3 DNA: TGTGCCAGCAGCGGGATTGGTGAGCAGTTCTTC; CDR3 protein: CASSGIGEQFF
D gene: TRBD1; clone size: .; J gene: TRBJ1-1; V gene: TRBV5-8; CDR3 DNA: TGTGCCAGCAGCCAAGAGTGGGACAGAGAAGCTTTCTTT; CDR3 protein: CASSQEWDREAFF
D gene: .; clone size: many; J gene: TRBJ1-3; V gene: TRBV5-4; CDR3 DNA: TGTGCCAGCAGCCCAAATTTGGGACTCGAAAACACCATATATTTT; CDR3 protein: CASSPNLGLENTIYF
D gene: .; clone size: few; J gene: TRBJ2-7; V gene: TRBV6-5; CDR3 DNA: TGTGCCAGCAGTTACTCGATTGTGAGCGCCAGCTCCTACGAGCAGTACTTC; CDR3 protein: CASSYSIVSASSYEQYF
D gene: TRBD2; clone size: few; J gene: TRBJ2-1; V gene: TRBV10-3; CDR3 DNA: TGTGCCATCAGTGACCTAAGGACTAGCGGGGTCTACAATGAGCAGTTCTTC; CDR3 protein: CAISDLRTSGVYNEQFF
D gene: .; clone size: many; J gene: TRBJ2-7; V gene: TRBV19; CDR3 DNA: TGTGCCAGTTCCGGCCCTCCCGGTGGGGAGCAGTACTTC; CDR3 protein: CASSGPPGGEQYF
D gene: .; clone size: many; J gene: TRBJ2-6; V gene: TRBV6-1; CDR3 DNA: TGTGCCTCTCCAGGGATTGGGGCCAACGTCCTGACTTTC; CDR3 protein: CASPGIGANVLTF